The entry below describes one TCR beta chain. The antigen is unknown. The data were taken from a study of blood T cells in healthy people across ages. Alongside a J-beta primer mix, a sample-barcoded 5' primer served in a second PCR lasting roughly 7 to 11 cycles. Every cDNA was tagged by a template-switch adaptor with 12 random nucleotides. TCRdb re-called the 5' RACE reads through MiXCR, storing one row per CDR3 protein. This table has fewer than 2,000,000 distinct CDR3 sequences, roughly 32% appearing once. Findings and limits, study-wide: Per million T cells, TCR beta diversity dropped roughly linearly as age increased. Naive and antigen-experienced cells could not be conclusively compared, given unsorted PBMCs.

The J segment lost 2 bases and the V segment lost 3 bases, leaving 1 base of the junction unmatched. This CDR3 is built from 14 residues. The germline CDR1 and CDR2 sequences are SQVTM and ANQGSEA. The V and J genes are TRBV29-1 and TRBJ2-1, with TRBD2 matching 10 bases. The sample consisted of blood. This TCR derives from a woman under 40 in good health. The CDR3: CSVELAGAYNEQFF. The CDR3 region has the DNA TGCAGCGTTGAGCTAGCGGGGGCCTACAATGAGCAGTTCTTC.